The 30 T cell receptor beta chains in this list originate from one sample, sequenced in a study of blood T cell repertoires in COVID-19. Measured with immunoSEQ multiplex PCR; TCRdb has only the in-frame clones, and not every one. The sample gives 35,000 to 45,000 clones, around 85% of which show up once; 25% to 35% is in the top ten. The specimen sequenced was peripheral blood. The receptors shown here come from a woman aged 80 or older with acute or convalescent COVID-19.

The rearrangement uses TRBV5-6 and TRBJ2-7, with TRBD1 identical over 10 bases. V lost 4 bases and J lost 6; bases outside the gene matches: 7. Germline V gives CDR1 SGHDT, CDR2 YYEEEE. This CDR3 has 14 residues. Here the CDR3 DNA reads TGTGCCAGCAGCCCGGACAGGGGGACTTCCGAGCAGTACTTC. This sequence encodes CASSPDRGTSEQYF.

The chain recombines TRBV5-1 with TRBJ2-3; D is possibly TRBD2 (5 bases). With 0 bases removed from V and 3 bases from J, the gap between germline ends came to 20 bases. This CDR3 has 18 amino acids. The germline V gene has CDR1 SGHRS and CDR2 YFSETQ. This CDR3 reads CASSLERSGGGLTDTQYF. For the CDR3, the DNA is TGCGCCAGCAGCTTGGAAAGGTCGGGCGGAGGTCTGACAGATACGCAGTATTTT.

The chain uses TRBV28 and TRBJ1-3; D gene uncertain. The CDR3 spans 14 residues. Germline-derived CDR1 and CDR2 are MDHEN and SYDVKM. With 3 bases removed from V and 0 bases from J, the gap between germline ends came to 6 bases. DNA of the CDR3: TGTGCCAGCAGTTTCGGGAGCTCTGGAAACACCATATATTTT. Its translation: CASSFGSSGNTIYF. Complete variable domain (other parts from reference TRBV28 and TRBJ1-3): DVKVTQSSRYLVKRTGEKVFLECVQDMDHENMFWYRQDPGLGLRLIYFSYDVKMKEKGDIPEGYSVSREKKERFSLILESASTNQTSMYLCASSFGSSGNTIYFGEGSWLTVV.

The chain uses TRBV5-1 and TRBJ2-1; 13 bases line up with TRBD2. Trimming removed 4 bases from V and 6 bases from J; junction bases left unmatched: 10. In germline, CDR1 is SGHRS, CDR2 YFSETQ. There are 17 residues in the CDR3. In DNA, the CDR3 is TGCGCCAGCAGCCCAACACCCGGGACTAGCGGGATCAATGAGCAGTTCTTC. This codes for CASSPTPGTSGINEQFF.

The gene calls are TRBV3-1 (or the pseudogene TRBV3-2) and TRBJ2-7; D is possibly TRBD2 (5 bases). From germline, CDR1 is LGHDT and CDR2 YNNKEL (reference sequence). V dropped 0 bases and J dropped 9 bases, with 12 bases sitting between them. CDR3 size: 13 residues. CDR3 loop: CASSQERGSVQYF. As DNA, the CDR3 is TGTGCCAGCAGCCAAGAACGAGGGAGCGTGCAGTACTTC.

The V and J genes are TRBV5-4 and TRBJ1-6; D is unresolved. Germline assignment: CDR1 SGHNT and CDR2 YYREEE (reference sequence). CDR3 size: 16 residues. Trimming took 0 bases from V and 7 from J, leaving 14 bases between them. The CDR3 protein is CASSLAGVSRNSPLHF. The CDR3 DNA follows: TGTGCCAGCAGCTTGGCGGGAGTATCGAGGAATTCACCCCTCCACTTT.

This chain links TRBV2 with TRBJ2-5; D is perhaps TRBD2 (5 bases). This CDR3 contains 13 residues. The V gene's germline CDR1 is SNHLY and CDR2 FYNNEI. V was pared by 4 bases and J by 4 bases, with 10 bases between. CDR3 region: CASSGLARETQYF. CDR3 DNA: TGTGCCAGCAGTGGCCTAGCCAGAGAGACCCAGTACTTC.

The chain recombines TRBV5-8 with TRBJ1-5, with a weak D call TRBD1 (5 bases). The CDR3 is 14 residues long. V was shortened by 5 bases and J by 8 bases, with 17 bases between the two germline ends. CDR1 is SGHTS and CDR2 is YDEGEE in the germline V gene. The CDR3 loop reads CASRGWVGLEPQHF. The DNA for the CDR3 is TGTGCCAGCAGGGGATGGGTGGGGCTGGAGCCCCAGCATTTT.

The V call is TRBV18, the J call TRBJ2-2; 8 bases line up with TRBD1. The trim removed 6 bases at V and 3 bases at J, leaving 6 bases unmatched. From germline, CDR1 is KGHSH and CDR2 LQKENI. The CDR3 sequence is 15 residues long. The CDR3 DNA sequence: TGTGCCAGCTCCCCTGGACAGGGTGACACCGGGGAGCTGTTTTTT. Translated, it gives CASSPGQGDTGELFF.

For the CDR3, the DNA is TGCGCCAGCAGCTTGGGGACTAGCGGGAGTTCGGAGCAGTACTTC. Amino acids: CASSLGTSGSSEQYF. The chain uses TRBV5-1 and TRBJ2-7, with 13 nucleotides matching TRBD2. The CDR3 consists of 15 residues. Germline V gene lookup returns CDR1 SGHRS and CDR2 YFSETQ. The trim removed 0 bases at V and 7 bases at J, leaving 4 bases unmatched.

The chain is built from TRBV19 and TRBJ1-2; TRBD1 agrees at 11 bases. Trimming removed 8 bases from V and 5 bases from J; junction bases left unmatched: 7. Germline values: CDR1 LNHDA, CDR2 SQIVND (reference sequence). This CDR3 is 14 amino acids long. The CDR3 region has the DNA TGTGCCAGTCTCGGACAGGGGGCGCCGTATGGCTACACCTTC. It translates to CASLGQGAPYGYTF.

The rearrangement joins TRBV7-9 to TRBJ2-2; D possibly corresponds to TRBD2 (6 bases). Deletions cut 2 bases from V and 7 bases from J, with 11 bases between. The CDR3 has 14 amino acids. Per the germline V gene, CDR1 is SEHNR and CDR2 is FQNEAQ (reference sequence). This CDR3 is CASSLLARGGELFF. The CDR3 region has the DNA TGTGCCAGCAGCTTACTAGCGCGAGGCGGGGAGCTGTTTTTT.

The chain carries TRBV2 and TRBJ1-6; 9 positions match TRBD1. Trimming took 7 bases from V and 7 from J; bases not matched to a gene: 8. This CDR3 has 15 amino acids. In germline, CDR1 is SNHLY, CDR2 FYNNEI. The CDR3 is CASIIQGAKNSPLHF. The DNA for the CDR3 is TGTGCCAGCATCATACAGGGGGCTAAAAATTCACCCCTCCACTTT.

This CDR3 is CASSATSLQETQYF. Here the CDR3 DNA reads TGTGCCAGCTCAGCGACTAGTCTACAAGAGACCCAGTACTTC. The V gene is TRBV18, the J gene TRBJ2-5; D possibly corresponds to TRBD2 (6 bases). V dropped 5 bases and J dropped 2 bases, with 12 bases sitting between them. The CDR3 extends over 14 amino acids. Germline CDR1 KGHSH, CDR2 LQKENI.

The V gene is TRBV6-5, the J gene TRBJ1-5, with D possibly matching TRBD1 (6 bases). The CDR3 has 14 residues. V gave up 10 bases and J gave up 7 bases, with 20 bases separating them. Germline assignment: CDR1 MNHEY and CDR2 SVGAGI. This CDR3 reads CAIRGTVKEQPQHF. CDR3 DNA sequence: TGTGCCATCAGGGGTACGGTAAAGGAGCAGCCCCAGCATTTT.

This clone appeared a few times. Here the CDR3 reads CASSLYPPEAFF. The DNA of the CDR3 is TGTGCCAGCAGCTTATATCCCCCGGAAGCTTTCTTT. This chain joins TRBV7-9 and TRBJ1-1; D remains ambiguous. The ends were cut back, 2 bases at V and 8 bases at J, with 9 bases in the middle. Germline V gene sequence: CDR1 SEHNR, CDR2 FQNEAQ (reference sequence). The CDR3 has 12 amino acids.

This chain links TRBV19 with TRBJ2-1, with 9 bases aligning to TRBD2. The CDR3 totals 17 residues. Germline loops: CDR1 LNHDA, CDR2 SQIVND (reference sequence). Losses at the gene ends were 2 bases for V and 7 bases for J; bases not matched to a gene: 12. Written as DNA, the CDR3 is TGTGCCAGTAGTATAAGGCGGGAGGGCCGGGTTGGGAATGAGCAGTTCTTC. Translating it yields CASSIRREGRVGNEQFF.

The chain combines TRBV24-1 with TRBJ2-2; TRBD2 matches 9 bases. Germline V lookup: CDR1 KGHDR, CDR2 SFDVKD. After removal of 4 bases from V and 4 bases from J, the junction contained 3 bases not matched to a gene. The CDR3 sequence is 15 residues long. CDR3 DNA: TGTGCCACCAGTGAGGCGGGAGGGGTCACCGGGGAGCTGTTTTTT. This translates into CATSEAGGVTGELFF.

The CDR3, as DNA: TGTGCCAGCAGTCAGGAAGGTCCGAGCAATCAGCCCCAGCATTTT. Translating it yields CASSQEGPSNQPQHF. This sequence joins TRBV5-5 and TRBJ1-5, with D unclear. This CDR3 has 15 amino acids. V was pared by 5 bases and J by 1 base, with 13 bases between. Germline values: CDR1 SGHKS, CDR2 YYEKEE (reference sequence). The variable domain in full, completed from reference TRBV5-5 and TRBJ1-5, reads DAGVTQSPTHLIKTRGQQVTLRCSPISGHKSVSWYQQVLGQGPQFIFQYYEKEERGRGNFPDRFSARQFPNYSSELNVNALLLGDSALYLCASSQEGPSNQPQHFGDGTRLSIL.

The rearrangement joins TRBV7-9 to TRBJ1-2; perhaps TRBD1 as D (5 bases). V lost 1 base and J 3 bases, leaving 18 bases between the germline ends. This CDR3 has 17 amino acids. Germline V gene lookup returns CDR1 SEHNR and CDR2 FQNEAQ (reference sequence). The CDR3 DNA reads as TGTGCCAGCAGCTTAGACCAGATAGCGGGGGTACACTATGGCTACACCTTC. Protein product: CASSLDQIAGVHYGYTF. Using reference TRBV7-9 and TRBJ1-2 for the parts outside the CDR3, the full variable domain is DTGVSQNPRHKITKRGQNVTFRCDPISEHNRLYWYRQTLGQGPEFLTYFQNEAQLEKSRLLSDRFSAERPKGSFSTLEIQRTEQGDSAMYLCASSLDQIAGVHYGYTFGSGTRLTVV.

This clone appeared once. The chain carries TRBV5-6 and TRBJ2-1; D possibly corresponds to TRBD2 (5 bases). In germline, CDR1 is SGHDT, CDR2 YYEEEE. The CDR3 covers 17 residues. V was cut by 0 bases and J by 0 bases, with 13 bases left in between. CDR3 residues: CASSLVPGSSSYNEQFF. The CDR3 DNA reads as TGTGCCAGCAGCTTGGTCCCGGGGTCGAGCTCCTACAATGAGCAGTTCTTC.

The chain carries TRBV15 and TRBJ2-6, with a tentative D call TRBD1 (6 bases). The CDR3 sequence is 18 residues long. The V and J ends lost 1 base and 2 bases respectively, with 15 bases between them. Germline V gene sequence: CDR1 LNHNV, CDR2 YYDKDF (reference sequence). This CDR3 is CATSRADRLSPGANVLTF. The CDR3 DNA reads as TGTGCCACCAGCAGAGCAGACAGGCTATCTCCTGGGGCCAACGTCCTGACTTTC.

This clone was seen a few times. J is TRBJ2-3 and V is TRBV5-1; TRBD1 agrees at 7 bases. V was pared by 4 bases and J by 6 bases, with 11 bases of the junction left unmatched. This CDR3 spans 15 amino acids. Germline V CDR1 and CDR2: SGHRS, YFSETQ. The DNA for the CDR3 is TGCGCCAGCAGCCAGTCCCGACAGGGAGCGGATACGCAGTATTTT. Protein product: CASSQSRQGADTQYF.

This clone was seen a few times. The chain joins TRBV6-5 to TRBJ1-2; D unresolved. Germline V gene sequence: CDR1 MNHEY, CDR2 SVGAGI. With 4 bases removed from V and 5 bases from J, the gap between germline ends came to 8 bases. CDR3 size: 12 residues. CDR3 residues: CASSLSGYGYTF. The CDR3 nucleotides read TGTGCCAGCAGTTTATCGGGATATGGCTACACCTTC.

This clone was counted only a few times. V gene TRBV27 combines with J gene TRBJ2-1; possibly TRBD2 for D (6 bases). This CDR3 has 15 residues. The germline CDR1 and CDR2 sequences are MNHEY and SMNVEV (reference sequence). The ends were cut back, 5 bases at V and 2 bases at J, with 13 bases in the middle. This chain's CDR3 is CASSTIAGPYNEQFF. CDR3 nucleotide sequence: TGTGCCAGCAGTACCATTGCGGGACCCTACAATGAGCAGTTCTTC.

The chain recombines TRBV29-1 with TRBJ2-1; 9 bases fit TRBD2. CDR1 and CDR2 (germline): SQVTM, ANQGSEA. The CDR3 loop spans 15 amino acids. The V segment lost 5 bases and the J segment 7 bases; nucleotides outside the gene matches: 12. The CDR3 DNA sequence: TGCAGCGTTAGATCGGCGGGAGGGCCGAGTAATGAGCAGTTCTTC. Translation: CSVRSAGGPSNEQFF.

The chain joins TRBV12-3 or TRBV12-4 to TRBJ1-1, with D perhaps TRBD1 (5 bases). The CDR3 length is 13 residues. V lost 6 bases and J lost 1, with 9 bases in between. CDR3 amino acids: CASSLQENTEAFF. CDR3 DNA sequence: TGTGCCAGCAGCCTACAGGAGAACACTGAAGCTTTCTTT.

The rearrangement joins TRBV2 to TRBJ1-2, with a weak D call TRBD1 (6 bases). The CDR3 extends over 14 amino acids. The ends were cut back, 4 bases at V and 3 bases at J, with 12 bases in the middle. Germline loops: CDR1 SNHLY, CDR2 FYNNEI. The CDR3 loop reads CASSARGQYYGYTF. CDR3 sequence (DNA): TGTGCCAGCAGTGCGAGGGGACAATACTATGGCTACACCTTC.

The gene calls are TRBV7-9 and TRBJ2-4; tentatively, D is TRBD2 (5 bases). The CDR3 contains 12 residues. Germline CDR1 is SEHNR and CDR2 is FQNEAQ (reference sequence). Trimming stripped 7 bases from V and 8 bases from J, with 12 bases between. The CDR3 region is CASNGNGDIQYF. CDR3 coding DNA: TGTGCCAGCAACGGGAACGGGGACATTCAGTACTTC.

This chain joins TRBV6-4 and TRBJ1-6; D unresolved. The germline CDR1 and CDR2 sequences are MRHNA and SNTAGT. CDR3 size: 13 residues. Deletions cut 4 bases from V and 7 bases from J, with 8 bases between. The CDR3 spells CASSAEENSPLHF. CDR3 sequence (DNA): TGTGCCAGCAGTGCAGAGGAAAATTCACCCCTCCACTTT.